A single sample gave rise to the 27 T cell receptor beta chains below, sequenced in a study of technical replicates of blood from a handful of donors. Sequencing was performed with immunoSEQ multiplex PCR; in TCRdb, only in-frame clones are kept and a portion is missing. The sample has 65,000 to 80,000 clones, 98% seen once; the top ten hold roughly 0.2%. Sequenced: T cells isolated from PBMCs. The receptor source for this set is a human donor in good health.

The J gene is TRBJ2-7, the V gene TRBV5-1; the D gene is possibly TRBD2 (7 bases). This CDR3 region has 14 residues. Trimming pared 4 bases from V and 5 bases from J, leaving 16 bases between. The germline gives CDR1 SGHRS, CDR2 YFSETQ. CDR3 protein: CASSQPREGDEQYF. The CDR3 bases are TGCGCCAGCAGCCAGCCCAGGGAGGGGGACGAGCAGTACTTC.

For the CDR3, the DNA is TGTGCCAGCAGTTTATCCGCAGGGAACTATGGCTACACCTTC. It is translated as CASSLSAGNYGYTF. The chain carries TRBV27 and TRBJ1-2; a weak D match, TRBD1 (5 bases). The CDR3 is 14 residues long. Germline assignment: CDR1 MNHEY and CDR2 SMNVEV (reference sequence). The ends were cut back, 0 bases at V and 2 bases at J, with 7 bases in the middle.

V usage is TRBV5-6 and J usage is TRBJ1-2; D may be TRBD1 (6 bases). With 2 bases removed from V and 4 bases from J, the gap between germline ends came to 15 bases. The CDR3 runs 15 residues. Germline assignment: CDR1 SGHDT and CDR2 YYEEEE. Here the CDR3 reads CASSLGSWDIYGYTF. The CDR3 DNA follows: TGTGCCAGCAGCTTAGGTTCTTGGGACATCTATGGCTACACCTTC.

This chain joins TRBV7-9 and TRBJ2-5, with 12 bases identical to TRBD2. Germline V gene data show CDR1 as SEHNR and CDR2 as FQNEAQ (reference sequence). The CDR3 spans 14 residues. The J segment lost 4 bases and the V segment lost 6 bases, leaving 3 bases of the junction unmatched. The CDR3 is CASRRTSGIETQYF. The CDR3 DNA reads TGTGCCAGCAGAAGGACTAGCGGGATAGAGACCCAGTACTTC.

The rearrangement joins TRBV7-2 to TRBJ2-5; no reliable D call. Germline values: CDR1 SGHTA, CDR2 FQGNSA. V shed 1 base and J shed 3 bases, with 15 bases lying between them. The CDR3 is made up of 16 amino acids. The CDR3 is CASSLEVGRGKETQYF. The CDR3, as DNA: TGTGCCAGCAGCTTAGAAGTGGGTCGCGGCAAAGAGACCCAGTACTTC.

The chain links TRBV4-1 to TRBJ2-3; 10 bases map to TRBD2. The germline V gene has CDR1 MGHRA and CDR2 YSYEKL. This CDR3 is built from 16 residues. Germline trimming cut 1 base from V and 6 bases from J; bases unmatched to any gene: 7. CDR3 residues: CASSQVLAGESDTQYF. The CDR3 DNA reads TGCGCCAGCAGCCAAGTCCTAGCGGGAGAGTCGGATACGCAGTATTTT.

The DNA for the CDR3 is TGTGCCAGCAGCTTCCTTGGGGGGGAGACCCAGTACTTC. Protein: CASSFLGGETQYF. The rearrangement links TRBV5-4 to TRBJ2-5; a weak D match, TRBD2 (6 bases). This CDR3 comprises 13 residues. Germline V CDR1 and CDR2: SGHNT, YYREEE (reference sequence). Trimming removed 2 bases at V and 5 bases at J, with 10 bases between.

This clone was seen only once. The CDR3 spells CASSLREGYEQYF. The CDR3 DNA reads TGTGCCAGCAGCTTACGGGAGGGCTACGAGCAGTACTTC. This chain uses TRBV11-3 with TRBJ2-7; 8 bases align to TRBD2. CDR1 and CDR2 from the germline V gene are SGHNT and YENEEA. V dropped 2 bases and J dropped 3; count of bases not matched to a gene: 0. The CDR3 contains 13 residues.

The chain joins TRBV11-2 to TRBJ1-4, with 8 bases identical to TRBD1. V dropped 5 bases and J dropped 8; count of bases not matched to a gene: 10. CDR1 and CDR2 from the germline V gene are SGHAT and FQNNGV. CDR3 size: 15 residues. Written as DNA, the CDR3 is TGTGCCAGCAGCCCCTCAGGGGGCCTGGGGGAAAAACTGTTTTTT. It translates to CASSPSGGLGEKLFF.

The chain joins TRBV28 to TRBJ2-3, with 9 bases identical to TRBD1. V was pared by 5 bases and J by 1 base, with 4 bases of the junction left unmatched. Per the germline V gene, CDR1 is MDHEN and CDR2 is SYDVKM. This CDR3 comprises 15 residues. The CDR3 bases are TGTGCCAGCAGTCCCGACAGGGGGGGCACAGATACGCAGTATTTT. Its translation is CASSPDRGGTDTQYF.

J is TRBJ2-1 and V is TRBV9, with TRBD2 identical over 10 bases. The germline V gene encodes CDR1 SGDLS and CDR2 YYNGEE. The CDR3 has 13 amino acids. V lost 5 bases, J lost 8 bases, and 4 bases stayed unmatched. The CDR3 DNA sequence: TGTGCCAGCAGTTTAGCGGGAGGCTATGAGCAGTTCTTC. As protein: CASSLAGGYEQFF.

The J gene is TRBJ1-1, the V gene TRBV10-3; TRBD1 aligns across 7 bases. The CDR3 loop spans 11 amino acids. Trimming took 9 bases from V and 5 from J; bases not matched to a gene: 3. The germline V gene encodes CDR1 ENHRY and CDR2 SYGVKD. The DNA of the CDR3 is TGTGCCATAACAGGGGAAACTGAAGCTTTCTTT. Protein product: CAITGETEAFF.

The chain employs TRBV7-2 and TRBJ2-7; 8 nucleotides match TRBD1. The CDR3 is made up of 13 amino acids. Per germline, CDR1 SGHTA and CDR2 FQGNSA. After removal of 6 bases from V and 4 bases from J, the junction contained 5 bases not matched to a gene. CDR3 loop: CASRPGGGYEQYF. CDR3 DNA sequence: TGTGCCAGCAGACCAGGGGGCGGGTACGAGCAGTACTTC. The full variable domain, completed using reference TRBV7-2 and TRBJ2-7, is GAGVSQSPSNKVTEKGKDVELRCDPISGHTALYWYRQSLGQGLEFLIYFQGNSAPDKSGLPSDRFSAERTGGSVSTLTIQRTQQEDSAVYLCASRPGGGYEQYFGPGTRLTVT.

The chain has TRBV7-2 and TRBJ1-1; 7 nucleotides match TRBD1. The CDR3 is made up of 13 amino acids. Trimming cost V 5 bases and J 4 bases; bases outside gene matches: 4. Germline-derived CDR1 and CDR2 are SGHTA and FQGNSA. CDR3 loop: CASSAGGGTEAFF. The CDR3 nucleotides read TGTGCCAGCAGCGCAGGGGGTGGCACTGAAGCTTTCTTT.

This chain links TRBV7-9 with TRBJ2-7; TRBD1 matches at 9 bases. CDR3 length equals 14 residues. CDR1 SEHNR and CDR2 FQNEAQ come from the germline V gene (reference sequence). V shed 0 bases, J shed 7 bases, and the junction held 4 bases outside the gene matches. The CDR3 is CASSLAGQGWEQYF. The CDR3 region has the DNA TGTGCCAGCAGCTTAGCGGGACAGGGCTGGGAGCAGTACTTC.

This clone is a singleton in its sample. This chain uses TRBV19 with TRBJ1-5, with unresolved D. The CDR3 sequence is 13 residues long. The germline V gene encodes CDR1 LNHDA and CDR2 SQIVND (reference sequence). V was cut by 3 bases and J by 1 base, with 4 bases left in between. Here the CDR3 reads CASSMASNQPQHF. The CDR3 nucleotides are TGTGCCAGTAGTATGGCCAGCAATCAGCCCCAGCATTTT.

The chain joins TRBV19 to TRBJ2-5; 7 bases are shared with TRBD2. With V trimmed by 8 bases and J by 1 base, 10 bases remained unmatched. The germline gives CDR1 LNHDA, CDR2 SQIVND (reference sequence). This CDR3 is built from 15 residues. The CDR3 protein is CASAPGRLFQETQYF. The CDR3 DNA follows: TGTGCCAGTGCTCCCGGGAGGCTATTCCAAGAGACCCAGTACTTC.

This chain links TRBV6-6 with TRBJ2-1, with D perhaps matching TRBD2 (6 bases). The CDR3 has 16 residues. Trimming took 0 bases from V and 1 from J, leaving 10 bases between them. Per germline, CDR1 MNHNY and CDR2 SVGAGI (reference sequence). The CDR3 protein is CASSYSTGLSYNEQFF. DNA for the CDR3: TGTGCCAGCAGTTACTCAACGGGACTGTCCTACAATGAGCAGTTCTTC.

This rearrangement joins TRBV28 to TRBJ1-5; 8 bases line up with TRBD1. There are 15 residues in the CDR3. Germline V CDR1 and CDR2: MDHEN, SYDVKM. The junction had 6 bases not matched to a gene; V was cut back by 6 bases and J by 2 bases. CDR3 protein: CASSQDRAGNQPQHF. The CDR3 coding sequence is TGTGCCAGCAGCCAGGACAGGGCTGGCAATCAGCCCCAGCATTTT.

The V and J genes are TRBV7-8 and TRBJ2-7; D remains unclear. The CDR3 length is 14 residues. Germline CDR1 is SGHVS and CDR2 is FQNEAQ. V shed 2 bases and J shed 4 bases, with 12 bases lying between them. This chain's CDR3 is CASSLIWAWYEQYF. CDR3 sequence (DNA): TGTGCCAGCAGCTTAATCTGGGCATGGTACGAGCAGTACTTC.

The gene calls are TRBV5-6 and TRBJ2-1; TRBD1 might be the D (6 bases). Trimming cost V 4 bases and J 9 bases, with 17 bases left between them. Germline lookup yields CDR1 SGHDT and CDR2 YYEEEE. CDR3 length: 14 amino acids. The CDR3: CASSDGTRPSEQFF. The CDR3 DNA is TGTGCCAGCAGCGACGGGACAAGGCCGAGTGAGCAGTTCTTC.

The genes are TRBV14 and TRBJ1-2; the D is unclear. The CDR3 is made up of 14 amino acids. CDR1 is SGHDN and CDR2 is FVKESK in the germline V gene. V was clipped by 1 base and J by 6 bases, with 12 bases between them. The CDR3 region has the DNA TGTGCCAGCAGCCAAGGGTGGGAGGGAAATGGCTACACCTTC. Its translation is CASSQGWEGNGYTF.

The chain has TRBV7-3 and TRBJ2-7, with a possible D match to TRBD2 (5 bases). The germline V gene has CDR1 SGHTA and CDR2 FQGTGA. CDR3 size: 16 residues. V gave up 5 bases and J gave up 2 bases, with 19 bases separating them. CDR3 sequence (DNA): TGTGCCAGCAGCCCCGACACCGGATCGGGAACCTACGAGCAGTACTTC. This codes for CASSPDTGSGTYEQYF.

J is TRBJ2-2 and V is TRBV28; possibly TRBD1 for D (6 bases). Germline CDR1 MDHEN, CDR2 SYDVKM. V gave up 6 bases and J gave up 3 bases, with 14 bases separating them. This CDR3 region has 15 residues. In DNA form, the CDR3 reads TGTGCCAGCAGCACTCGGGACATACACACCGGGGAGCTGTTTTTT. Protein: CASSTRDIHTGELFF.

The chain carries TRBV2 and TRBJ1-2, with TRBD1 identical over 7 bases. V gave up 6 bases and J gave up 2 bases; unmatched junction bases: 6. Looked up from germline, CDR1 is SNHLY and CDR2 is FYNNEI. This CDR3 spans 14 amino acids. CDR3 sequence (DNA): TGTGCCAGCAGCGAGACAGGGACCAACTATGGCTACACCTTC. Translation: CASSETGTNYGYTF.

DNA of the CDR3: TGTGCCAGCAGTTTGCGGGGGGGAATTACTGAAGCTTTCTTT. Protein sequence: CASSLRGGITEAFF. V usage is TRBV27 and J usage is TRBJ1-1; D might be TRBD1 (5 bases). CDR1 MNHEY and CDR2 SMNVEV come from the germline V gene (reference sequence). This CDR3 is built from 14 residues. V lost 3 bases and J lost 5, with 13 bases in between.

The chain links TRBV19 to TRBJ2-3; maybe TRBD2 (5 bases). Germline assignment: CDR1 LNHDA and CDR2 SQIVND (reference sequence). Trimming left V 5 bases short and J 1 base short, with 13 bases between. The CDR3 sequence is 15 residues long. The DNA of the CDR3 is TGTGCCAGTAGTCAGAACACTAGGGGCACAGATACGCAGTATTTT. Translation: CASSQNTRGTDTQYF.